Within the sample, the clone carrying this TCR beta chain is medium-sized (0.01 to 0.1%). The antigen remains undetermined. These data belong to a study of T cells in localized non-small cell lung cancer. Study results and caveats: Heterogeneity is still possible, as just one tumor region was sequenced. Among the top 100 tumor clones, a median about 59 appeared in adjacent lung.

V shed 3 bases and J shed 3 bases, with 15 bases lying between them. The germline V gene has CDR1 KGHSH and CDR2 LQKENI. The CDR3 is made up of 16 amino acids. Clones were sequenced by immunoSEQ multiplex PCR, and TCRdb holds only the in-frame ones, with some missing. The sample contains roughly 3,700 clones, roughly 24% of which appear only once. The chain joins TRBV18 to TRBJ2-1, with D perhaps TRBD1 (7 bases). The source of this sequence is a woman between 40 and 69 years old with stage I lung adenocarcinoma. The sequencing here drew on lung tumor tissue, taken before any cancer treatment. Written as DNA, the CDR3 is TGTGCCAGCTCACCCCTAAACAGGGGAGGCTACAATGAGCAGTTCTTC. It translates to CASSPLNRGGYNEQFF. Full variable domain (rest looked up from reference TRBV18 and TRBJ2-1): NAGVMQNPRHLVRRRGQEARLRCSPMKGHSHVYWYRQLPEEGLKFMVYLQKENIIDESGMPKERFSAEFPKEGPSILRIQQVVRGDSAAYFCASSPLNRGGYNEQFFGPGTRLTVL.